Listed here is a single TCR beta chain. Some clones are missing from TCRdb's copy, which holds only in-frame ones; the method was immunoSEQ multiplex PCR. The sample includes approximately 190,000 clones. This record comes from a study of control samples from healthy donors and cancer patients. Germline CDR1 is SGHTA and CDR2 is FQGTGA. The CDR3 is made up of 14 amino acids. With V trimmed by 5 bases and J by 7 bases, 5 bases remained unmatched. The chain combines TRBV7-3 with TRBJ2-5, with TRBD1 matching 12 bases. Sequencing was carried out using blood. This clonotype was sampled from a woman in her thirties in good health. DNA for the CDR3: TGTGCCAGCAGCGGGACAGGGGGCGTCGGGACCCAGTACTTC. Amino acids: CASSGTGGVGTQYF.